Presented here are 8 T cell receptor beta chains from one specimen sequenced in a study of T cells in localized non-small cell lung cancer. Measured with immunoSEQ multiplex PCR; TCRdb has only the in-frame clones, and not every one. The profile covers about 33,000 clones, with about four fifths appearing a single time and roughly 35% taken by the ten largest. The sequenced sample was peripheral blood, obtained before any cancer treatment. These receptors came from a male donor aged 60 or over with stage II squamous cell lung carcinoma.

The chain links TRBV2 to TRBJ2-7; a weak D match, TRBD2 (5 bases). V lost 3 bases and J 5 bases, leaving 11 bases between the germline ends. Germline V gene data show CDR1 as SNHLY and CDR2 as FYNNEI. This CDR3 is built from 13 residues. The CDR3 spells CASSEIASDEQYF. The DNA of the CDR3 is TGTGCCAGCAGTGAGATAGCGTCCGACGAGCAGTACTTC.

There are a few counts of this clone. The chain carries TRBV4-1 and TRBJ1-5; maybe TRBD1 (5 bases). With 0 bases removed from V and 8 bases from J, the gap between germline ends came to 14 bases. The CDR3 totals 15 residues. In germline, CDR1 is MGHRA, CDR2 YSYEKL. The CDR3 bases are TGCGCCAGCAGCCAAGATAATGGGGGGGAAGAGCCCCAGCATTTT. Translation gives CASSQDNGGEEPQHF.

The rearrangement links TRBV15 to TRBJ2-7, with D possibly being TRBD1 or TRBD2 (6 bases each). The CDR3 totals 15 residues. The germline CDR1 and CDR2 sequences are LNHNV and YYDKDF (reference sequence). Between the trimmed V and J ends, which lost 8 bases and 3 bases, there was a span of 20 bases. The DNA of the CDR3 is TGTGCCACCGGCTTAGGCGGGACAACCTTCTACGAGCAGTACTTC. Residues: CATGLGGTTFYEQYF.

J is TRBJ1-5 and V is TRBV7-2; TRBD1 matches 7 bases. This CDR3 is 14 amino acids long. V lost 5 bases, J lost 6 bases, and 7 bases stayed unmatched. From germline, CDR1 is SGHTA and CDR2 FQGNSA. The CDR3 DNA follows: TGTGCCAGCAGCCCAGGGGGAAGAAGTCAGCCCCAGCATTTT. It codes for CASSPGGRSQPQHF.

The CDR3 sequence is CASSVGTAYEQYF. The CDR3 DNA reads as TGCGCCAGCAGCGTCGGCACAGCCTACGAGCAGTACTTC. V is TRBV5-1 and J is TRBJ2-7; D uncertain. Germline V CDR1 and CDR2: SGHRS, YFSETQ. This CDR3 spans 13 amino acids. The V and J ends lost 4 bases and 2 bases respectively, with 10 bases between them.

This clone was recorded only once. J is TRBJ2-5 and V is TRBV11-3; D might be TRBD2 (5 bases). This CDR3 region has 12 residues. V lost 5 bases, J lost 4 bases, and 8 bases lay in between. CDR1 and CDR2 from the germline V gene are SGHNT and YENEEA. The CDR3 protein is CASSEGGETQYF. CDR3 DNA: TGTGCCAGCAGCGAGGGTGGAGAGACCCAGTACTTC.

This clone was recorded a few times. The J gene is TRBJ1-2, the V gene TRBV6-6; possible D gene TRBD1, 5 bases. The CDR3 totals 13 residues. Germline V gene sequence: CDR1 MNHNY, CDR2 SVGAGI (reference sequence). V was cut by 6 bases and J by 0 bases, with 8 bases left in between. CDR3 nucleotide sequence: TGTGCCAGCAGGAACAGGCCTAACTATGGCTACACCTTC. It translates to CASRNRPNYGYTF.

The V call is TRBV4-1, the J call TRBJ2-1; 9 nucleotides align to TRBD1. The ends lost 2 bases at V and 7 bases at J; junction bases unmatched: 9. Germline V gives CDR1 MGHRA, CDR2 YSYEKL. The CDR3 is made up of 16 amino acids. CDR3 coding DNA: TGCGCCAGCAGCCAAAGATCGACAGGGGGTATGAATGAGCAGTTCTTC. Amino acids: CASSQRSTGGMNEQFF.